The clone carrying this T cell receptor (beta chain) came up once. The source of the sample is a study of blood T cell repertoires in COVID-19. Across the whole study: Samples representing acute and convalescent COVID-19 were sourced from the United States, Italy and Spain.

Original analysis: For nucleated cells, counts were estimated from reference gene primer amplification. Using immunoSEQ multiplex PCR, the repertoire was profiled, and TCRdb retains in-frame clones only, with some absent. V, J and clone size reflect that table, while D and trimming were determined from the DNA. The sample lists over 45,000 clones; about 92% were seen once. The junction had 6 bases not matched to a gene; V was cut back by 7 bases and J by 6 bases. CDR1 and CDR2 (germline): LNHDA, SQIVND (reference sequence). CDR3 length equals 13 residues. Sequenced sample: peripheral blood. The chain has TRBV19 and TRBJ2-5, with 9 positions matching TRBD1. This clonotype was obtained from a woman aged 80 or over with acute or convalescent COVID-19. For the CDR3, the DNA is TGTGCCAGTACCGGGGACAGGGCGCAGACCCAGTACTTC. This gives the protein CASTGDRAQTQYF.